This TCR beta chain was retrieved from a study of blood T cell repertoires in COVID-19. Produced via immunoSEQ multiplex PCR; TCRdb's table is partial and in-frame only. This sample yields 34,000 or so clones, of which approximately 88% are seen a single time; 13% to 15% belongs to the top ten. The table lists this clone with a count of one. The germline gives CDR1 MNHEY, CDR2 SVGAGI. V lost 4 bases, J lost 5 bases, and 18 bases lay in between. This CDR3 has 15 residues. This clonotype was sampled from a man aged 60 to 75 with active COVID-19. Sequencing was done on a sample of peripheral blood. The chain joins TRBV6-5 to TRBJ2-7; tentative D call: TRBD1 (6 bases). CDR3 sequence: CASSSAGTPSHEQYF. CDR3 DNA sequence: TGTGCCAGCAGTTCCGCCGGGACACCTTCCCACGAGCAGTACTTC.